This T cell receptor beta chain was documented in a study of immune evolution from preneoplasia to lung adenocarcinoma. Findings and caveats of the study: Normal lung had highest clonality; later lesions appeared denser, more diverse.

A single count supports this clone. Antigen: not known. Here immunoSEQ multiplex PCR was the method, and the copy in TCRdb shows in-frame clones only, minus some. The sample lists around 14,000 clones, 75% to 85% occurring once. The CDR3 extends over 14 amino acids. From germline, CDR1 is SGHTA and CDR2 FQGNSA. The chain joins TRBV7-2 to TRBJ2-5, with 9 nucleotides matching TRBD1. The assigned J gene may be wrong: the sequence end matches TRBJ2-7 better. Sequencing was done on a sample of FFPE minimally invasive lung adenocarcinoma tissue. This receptor was obtained from a person between 65 and 79 years old with lung adenocarcinoma. The CDR3 reads CASTYGQGTYEQYF. In DNA form, the CDR3 reads TGTGCCAGCACTTATGGACAGGGGACCTACGAGCAGTACTTC.